The 14 T cell receptor beta chains reported below all come from one sample, sequenced in a study of blood T cell repertoires in COVID-19. The method was immunoSEQ multiplex PCR; TCRdb's version includes in-frame clones alone and lacks a portion of them. Of approximately 250,000 clones listed, approximately 89% were seen once; the top ten hold over 3%. Material for sequencing was PBMCs or T cells enriched from blood (not recorded which). These receptors all come from a middle-aged woman who had been exposed to COVID-19.

This chain joins TRBV18 and TRBJ1-1; a possible D gene is TRBD1 (5 bases). Trimming cost V 3 bases and J 3 bases, with 11 bases left between them. CDR1 is KGHSH, CDR2 LQKENI, per germline. This CDR3 is built from 14 residues. CDR3: CASSPWGGDTEAFF. The DNA for the CDR3 is TGTGCCAGCTCACCCTGGGGAGGGGACACTGAAGCTTTCTTT.

V gene TRBV18 combines with J gene TRBJ1-1; D gene uncertain. The ends were cut back, 3 bases at V and 3 bases at J, with 8 bases in the middle. The V gene's germline CDR1 is KGHSH and CDR2 LQKENI. CDR3 size: 13 residues. CDR3 nucleotides: TGTGCCAGCTCACCTCAGCAGGACACTGAAGCTTTCTTT. It codes for CASSPQQDTEAFF.

This clone was recorded once. V usage is TRBV7-8 and J usage is TRBJ1-4, with 7 bases fitting TRBD1. The V gene end was trimmed by 5 bases and the J gene end by 4 bases; junction bases not matched to a gene: 4. CDR1 SGHVS and CDR2 FQNEAQ come from the germline V gene. The CDR3 has 14 residues. Written as DNA, the CDR3 is TGTGCCAGCAGCCCGACAGGGATTAATGAAAAACTGTTTTTT. Translation gives CASSPTGINEKLFF.

Only one count was recorded for this clone. The rearrangement links TRBV28 to TRBJ1-4, with D possibly being TRBD1 (5 bases). V dropped 5 bases and J dropped 2 bases, with 12 bases sitting between them. Germline-derived CDR1 and CDR2 are MDHEN and SYDVKM. This CDR3 is 15 amino acids long. CDR3 protein: CASSLGGTTNEKLFF. CDR3 bases: TGTGCCAGCAGTCTGGGGGGGACTACTAATGAAAAACTGTTTTTT.

This sequence joins TRBV6-1 and TRBJ1-4, with 8 bases matching TRBD1. The CDR3 is 16 residues long. Germline assignment: CDR1 MNHNS and CDR2 SASEGT. After removal of 4 bases from V and 5 bases from J, the junction contained 9 bases not matched to a gene. Here the CDR3 reads CASSGDRLGMNEKLFF. The CDR3 nucleotides read TGTGCCAGCAGTGGGGACAGGCTCGGGATGAATGAAAAACTGTTTTTT.

CDR3 sequence: CASLTGARETQYF. Written as DNA, the CDR3 is TGCGCCAGCTTGACAGGGGCTAGGGAGACCCAGTACTTC. This sequence joins TRBV10-1 and TRBJ2-5, with 8 bases identical to TRBD1. Germline trimming cut 8 bases from V and 5 bases from J; bases unmatched to any gene: 7. The germline V gene encodes CDR1 WNHNN and CDR2 SYGVQD (reference sequence). The CDR3 is 13 amino acids.

V and J are TRBV3-1 (or the pseudogene TRBV3-2) and TRBJ1-1, with 8 bases matching TRBD1. Trimming at V came to 2 bases and at J to 6 bases, leaving 11 bases not matched to a gene. CDR3 size: 16 residues. The germline V gene has CDR1 LGHDT and CDR2 YNNKEL (reference sequence). Written as DNA, the CDR3 is TGTGCCAGCAGCCAACCTCCGGGGACAGGCGGGGCTGAAGCTTTCTTT. Protein sequence: CASSQPPGTGGAEAFF.

The chain combines TRBV15 with TRBJ1-6; D is unresolved. V dropped 8 bases and J dropped 0 bases, with 5 bases sitting between them. CDR1 and CDR2 from the germline V gene are LNHNV and YYDKDF (reference sequence). The CDR3 consists of 13 residues. CDR3 bases: TGTGCCACCGGGAGCTCCTATAATTCACCCCTCCACTTT. Its protein is CATGSSYNSPLHF.

V gene TRBV18 combines with J gene TRBJ1-3; a possible D gene is TRBD1 (6 bases). The germline V and J ends were trimmed by 0 bases and 2 bases, with 8 bases remaining between them. The germline V gene has CDR1 KGHSH and CDR2 LQKENI. This CDR3 has 15 amino acids. The CDR3 is CASSPPNRAGNTIYF. CDR3 bases: TGTGCCAGCTCACCACCGAACAGGGCTGGAAACACCATATATTTT.

V and J are TRBV19 and TRBJ1-3; D is uncertain. The germline V gene encodes CDR1 LNHDA and CDR2 SQIVND (reference sequence). The germline V and J ends were trimmed by 1 base and 0 bases, with 10 bases remaining between them. This CDR3 has 16 amino acids. The CDR3 DNA sequence: TGTGCCAGTAGTATAGGCGGCGTGAACTCTGGAAACACCATATATTTT. It encodes CASSIGGVNSGNTIYF.

The chain recombines TRBV28 with TRBJ1-4; 8 nucleotides match TRBD1. This CDR3 is 18 amino acids long. CDR1 and CDR2 from the germline V gene are MDHEN and SYDVKM. Trimming cost V 7 bases and J 0 bases; bases outside gene matches: 13. The CDR3 protein is CASNVAGGAGSTNEKLFF. CDR3 bases: TGTGCCAGCAACGTTGCAGGGGGCGCGGGGTCAACTAATGAAAAACTGTTTTTT.

This sequence joins TRBV18 and TRBJ2-7; TRBD1 aligns across 10 bases. CDR3 length: 16 amino acids. Germline V gives CDR1 KGHSH, CDR2 LQKENI. V lost 0 bases and J lost 1; bases outside the gene matches: 3. This CDR3 is CASSPPGTGASYEQYF. For the CDR3, the DNA is TGTGCCAGCTCACCACCGGGGACAGGGGCGTCCTACGAGCAGTACTTC.

The genes are TRBV28 and TRBJ2-2, with TRBD2 matching over 8 bases. The V gene's germline CDR1 is MDHEN and CDR2 SYDVKM. The CDR3 loop spans 16 amino acids. The V and J ends lost 4 bases and 4 bases, in that order; junction bases with no gene match: 8. This chain's CDR3 is CASSSVAGKGTGELFF. The CDR3 bases are TGTGCCAGCAGTTCCGTAGCGGGGAAGGGCACCGGGGAGCTGTTTTTT.

V and J are TRBV4-3 and TRBJ2-1, with 10 bases matching TRBD2. CDR1 and CDR2 (germline): LGHNA, YSLEER. The CDR3 has 16 amino acids. V lost 4 bases and J lost 5; bases outside the gene matches: 8. In DNA form, the CDR3 reads TGCGCCAGCAGCCTACAAGTGGGACTAGCGCACAATGAGCAGTTCTTC. Encoded protein: CASSLQVGLAHNEQFF.